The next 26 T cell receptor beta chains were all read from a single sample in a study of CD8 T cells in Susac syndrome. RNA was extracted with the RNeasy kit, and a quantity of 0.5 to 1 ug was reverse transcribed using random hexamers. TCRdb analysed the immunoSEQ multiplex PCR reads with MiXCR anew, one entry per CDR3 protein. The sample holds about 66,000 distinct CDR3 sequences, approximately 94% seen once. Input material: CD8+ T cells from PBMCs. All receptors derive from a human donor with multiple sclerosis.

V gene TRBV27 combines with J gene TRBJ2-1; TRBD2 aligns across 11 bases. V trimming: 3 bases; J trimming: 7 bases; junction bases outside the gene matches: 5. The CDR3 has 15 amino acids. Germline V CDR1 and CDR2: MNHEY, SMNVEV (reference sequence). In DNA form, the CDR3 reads TGTGCCAGCAGTTTCGGGACTAGCGGATTAAATGAGCAGTTCTTC. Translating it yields CASSFGTSGLNEQFF.

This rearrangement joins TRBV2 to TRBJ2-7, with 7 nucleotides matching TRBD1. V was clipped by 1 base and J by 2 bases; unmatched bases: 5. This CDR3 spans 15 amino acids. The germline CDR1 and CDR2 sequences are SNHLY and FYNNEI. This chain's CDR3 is CASSEGTGETYEQYF. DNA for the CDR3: TGTGCCAGCAGTGAAGGGACAGGAGAAACCTACGAGCAGTACTTC.

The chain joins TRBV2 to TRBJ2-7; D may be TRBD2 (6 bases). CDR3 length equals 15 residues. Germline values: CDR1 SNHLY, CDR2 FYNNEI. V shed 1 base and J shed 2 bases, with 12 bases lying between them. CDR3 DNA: TGTGCCAGCAGTGAAGAGGGAGGCAAGACCTACGAGCAGTACTTC. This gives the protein CASSEEGGKTYEQYF. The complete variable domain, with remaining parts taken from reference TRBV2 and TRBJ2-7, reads EPEVTQTPSHQVTQMGQEVILRCVPISNHLYFYWYRQILGQKVEFLVSFYNNEISEKSEIFDDQFSVERPDGSNFTLKIRSTKLEDSAMYFCASSEEGGKTYEQYFGPGTRLTVT.

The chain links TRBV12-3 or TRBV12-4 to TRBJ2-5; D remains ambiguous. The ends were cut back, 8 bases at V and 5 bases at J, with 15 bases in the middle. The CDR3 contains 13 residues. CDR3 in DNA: TGTGCCAGCGGGCCACCCGAAGGGGAGACCCAGTACTTC. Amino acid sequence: CASGPPEGETQYF.

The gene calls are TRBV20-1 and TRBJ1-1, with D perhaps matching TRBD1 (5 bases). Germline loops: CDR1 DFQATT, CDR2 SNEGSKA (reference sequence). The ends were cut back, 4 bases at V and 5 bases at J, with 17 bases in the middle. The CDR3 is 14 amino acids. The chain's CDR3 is CSAKEVGVHTEAFF. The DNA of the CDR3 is TGCAGTGCTAAGGAAGTAGGGGTACATACTGAAGCTTTCTTT.

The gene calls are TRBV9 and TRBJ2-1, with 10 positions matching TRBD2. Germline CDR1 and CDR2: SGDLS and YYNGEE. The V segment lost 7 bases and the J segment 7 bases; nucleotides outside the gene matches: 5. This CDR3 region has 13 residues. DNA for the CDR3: TGTGCCAGCTCAGCGGGAGGGTCTAATGAGCAGTTCTTC. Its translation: CASSAGGSNEQFF.

CDR3 in DNA: TGTGCCTGGAGCGAACAACCGAACACTGAAGCTTTCTTT. Protein sequence: CAWSEQPNTEAFF. V gene TRBV30 combines with J gene TRBJ1-1; D is undetermined. Trimming left V 3 bases short and J 1 base short, with 9 bases between. The CDR3 is 13 amino acids. Germline V CDR1 and CDR2: GTSNPN, SVGIG (reference sequence).

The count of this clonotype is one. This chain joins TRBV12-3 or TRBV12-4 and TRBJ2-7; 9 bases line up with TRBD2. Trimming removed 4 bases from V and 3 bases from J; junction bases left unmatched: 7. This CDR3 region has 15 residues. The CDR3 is CASSSPTSGNYEQYF. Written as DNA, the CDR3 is TGTGCCAGCAGTTCGCCGACTAGCGGAAACTACGAGCAGTACTTC.

The chain's CDR3 is CASSQTGDYTF. CDR3 in DNA: TGCGCCAGCAGCCAAACAGGGGACTACACCTTC. The chain recombines TRBV5-1 with TRBJ1-2; 7 bases fit TRBD1. V lost 4 bases, J lost 10 bases, and 4 bases stayed unmatched. CDR3 length equals 11 residues. Per germline, CDR1 SGHRS and CDR2 YFSETQ.

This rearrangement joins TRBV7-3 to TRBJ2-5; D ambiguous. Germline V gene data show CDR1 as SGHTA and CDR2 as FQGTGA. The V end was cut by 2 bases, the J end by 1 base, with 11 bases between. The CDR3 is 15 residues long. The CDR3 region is CASSLSRSLQETQYF. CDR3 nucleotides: TGTGCCAGCAGCTTATCCCGGAGCCTCCAAGAGACCCAGTACTTC.

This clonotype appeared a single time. The CDR3 spells CASSDTQQQETQYF. For the CDR3, the DNA is TGTGCCAGCAGCGATACCCAACAGCAAGAGACCCAGTACTTC. The chain couples TRBV7-9 to TRBJ2-5; D unresolved. Germline loops: CDR1 SEHNR, CDR2 FQNEAQ (reference sequence). The CDR3 runs 14 residues. Between the trimmed V and J ends, which lost 5 bases and 2 bases, there was a span of 12 bases.

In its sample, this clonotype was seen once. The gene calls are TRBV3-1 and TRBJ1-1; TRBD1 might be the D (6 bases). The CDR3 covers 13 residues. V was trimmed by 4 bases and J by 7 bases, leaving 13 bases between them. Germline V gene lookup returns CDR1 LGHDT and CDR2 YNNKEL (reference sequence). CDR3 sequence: CASSRKQGLEAFF. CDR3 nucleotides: TGTGCCAGCAGCCGAAAACAGGGCCTTGAAGCTTTCTTT.

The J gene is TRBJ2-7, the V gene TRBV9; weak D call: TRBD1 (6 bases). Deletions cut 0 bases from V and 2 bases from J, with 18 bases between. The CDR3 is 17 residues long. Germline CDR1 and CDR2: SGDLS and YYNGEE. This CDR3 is CASSVDPRAGTTYEQYF. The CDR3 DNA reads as TGTGCCAGCAGCGTAGACCCCCGGGCAGGGACAACCTACGAGCAGTACTTC. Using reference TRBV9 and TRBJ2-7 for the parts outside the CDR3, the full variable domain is DSGVTQTPKHLITATGQRVTLRCSPRSGDLSVYWYQQSLDQGLQFLIQYYNGEERAKGNILERFSAQQFPDLHSELNLSSLELGDSALYFCASSVDPRAGTTYEQYFGPGTRLTVT.

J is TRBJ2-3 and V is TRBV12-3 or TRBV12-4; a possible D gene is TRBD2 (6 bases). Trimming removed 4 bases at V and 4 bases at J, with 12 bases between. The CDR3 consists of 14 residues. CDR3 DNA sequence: TGTGCCAGCAGTTCTTATGCGGGGCCAGATACGCAGTATTTT. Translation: CASSSYAGPDTQYF.

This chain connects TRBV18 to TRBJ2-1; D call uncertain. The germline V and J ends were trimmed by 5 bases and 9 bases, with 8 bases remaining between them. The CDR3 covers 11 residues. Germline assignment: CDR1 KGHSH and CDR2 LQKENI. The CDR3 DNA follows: TGTGCCAGCTCAGAGAACGGTGAGCAGTTCTTC. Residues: CASSENGEQFF.

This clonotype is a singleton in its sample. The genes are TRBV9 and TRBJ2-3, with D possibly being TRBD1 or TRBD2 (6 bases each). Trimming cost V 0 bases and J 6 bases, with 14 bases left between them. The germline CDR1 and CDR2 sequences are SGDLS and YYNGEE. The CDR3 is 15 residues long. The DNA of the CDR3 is TGTGCCAGCAGCGTAGAGGCCGGGGGCTCGGATACGCAGTATTTT. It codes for CASSVEAGGSDTQYF. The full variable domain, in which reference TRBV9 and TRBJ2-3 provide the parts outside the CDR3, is DSGVTQTPKHLITATGQRVTLRCSPRSGDLSVYWYQQSLDQGLQFLIQYYNGEERAKGNILERFSAQQFPDLHSELNLSSLELGDSALYFCASSVEAGGSDTQYFGPGTRLTVL.

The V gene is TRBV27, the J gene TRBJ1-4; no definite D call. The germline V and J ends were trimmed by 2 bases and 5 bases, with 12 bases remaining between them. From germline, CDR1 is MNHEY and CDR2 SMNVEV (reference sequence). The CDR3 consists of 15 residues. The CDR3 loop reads CASSLEGWNNEKLFF. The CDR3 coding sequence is TGTGCCAGCAGTTTAGAAGGGTGGAACAATGAAAAACTGTTTTTT.

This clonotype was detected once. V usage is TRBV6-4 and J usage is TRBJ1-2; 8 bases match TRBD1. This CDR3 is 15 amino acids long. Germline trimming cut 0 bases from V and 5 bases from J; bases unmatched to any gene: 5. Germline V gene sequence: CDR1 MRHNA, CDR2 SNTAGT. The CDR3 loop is CASSDSSGQGYGYTF. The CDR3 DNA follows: TGTGCCAGCAGTGACTCGTCCGGACAGGGATATGGCTACACCTTC.

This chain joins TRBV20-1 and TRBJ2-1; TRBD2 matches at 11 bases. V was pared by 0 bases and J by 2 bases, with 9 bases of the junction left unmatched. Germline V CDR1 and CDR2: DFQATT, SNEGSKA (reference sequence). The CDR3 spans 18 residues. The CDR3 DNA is TGCAGTGCTAGAGATCTCCAGACTAGCGGGGCGCCCTACAATGAGCAGTTCTTC. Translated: CSARDLQTSGAPYNEQFF.

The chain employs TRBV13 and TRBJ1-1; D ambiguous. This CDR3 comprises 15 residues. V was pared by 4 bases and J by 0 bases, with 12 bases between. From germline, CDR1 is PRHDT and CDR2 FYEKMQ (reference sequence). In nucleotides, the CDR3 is TGTGCCAGCAGCTCACAGACGGGCTTGAACACTGAAGCTTTCTTT. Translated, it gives CASSSQTGLNTEAFF.

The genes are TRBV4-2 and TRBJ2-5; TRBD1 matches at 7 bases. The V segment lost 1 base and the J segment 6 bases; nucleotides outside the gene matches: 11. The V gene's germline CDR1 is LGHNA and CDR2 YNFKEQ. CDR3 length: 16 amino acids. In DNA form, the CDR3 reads TGTGCCAGCAGCCAAGGCCTACAGGGGTTAGAAAAGACCCAGTACTTC. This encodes CASSQGLQGLEKTQYF.

The CDR3, as DNA: TGTGCCAGCAGTGCTCCGGGACAGGGGGTTGGTGGCTACACCTTC. Amino acid sequence: CASSAPGQGVGGYTF. V gene TRBV28 combines with J gene TRBJ1-2; 11 bases fit TRBD1. V lost 5 bases to trimming and J lost 7 bases; unmatched junction nucleotides: 9. The germline CDR1 and CDR2 sequences are MDHEN and SYDVKM. There are 15 residues in the CDR3.

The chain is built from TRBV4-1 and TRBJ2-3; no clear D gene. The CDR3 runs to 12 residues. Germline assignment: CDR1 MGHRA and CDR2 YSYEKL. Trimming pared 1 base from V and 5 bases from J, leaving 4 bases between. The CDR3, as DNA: TGCGCCAGCAGCCAAGGGGGAGATACGCAGTATTTT. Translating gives CASSQGGDTQYF.

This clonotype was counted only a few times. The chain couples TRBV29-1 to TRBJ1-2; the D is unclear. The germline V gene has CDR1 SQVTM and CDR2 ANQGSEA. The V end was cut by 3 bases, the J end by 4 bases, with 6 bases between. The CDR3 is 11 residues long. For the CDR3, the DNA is TGCAGCGTTGAGGGCAGCTATGGCTACACCTTC. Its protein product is CSVEGSYGYTF.

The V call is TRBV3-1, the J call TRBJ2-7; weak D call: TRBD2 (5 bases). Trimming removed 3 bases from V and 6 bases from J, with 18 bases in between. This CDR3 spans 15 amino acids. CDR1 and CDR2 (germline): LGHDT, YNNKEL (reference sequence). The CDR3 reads CASSQGIGLSGEQYF. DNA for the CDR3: TGTGCCAGCAGCCAGGGGATCGGACTCTCTGGCGAGCAGTACTTC.

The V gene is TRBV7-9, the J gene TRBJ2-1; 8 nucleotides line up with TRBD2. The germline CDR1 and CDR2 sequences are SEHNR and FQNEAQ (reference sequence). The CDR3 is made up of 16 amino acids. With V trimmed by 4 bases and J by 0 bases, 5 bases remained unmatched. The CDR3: CASSSFTSGSYNEQFF. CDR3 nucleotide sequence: TGTGCCAGCAGCTCGTTTACTAGCGGCTCCTACAATGAGCAGTTCTTC.